This T cell receptor beta chain stems from a study of graft-versus-host responses after intestinal transplantation. Whole-study context: For approximately three years after anti-thymocyte globulin induction, all recipients took tacrolimus and steroids. Study results and caveats: The study found high graft-versus-host to host-versus-graft clonal ratios in allografts of patients with graft-donor T cell macrochimerism. Analysis identified GvH clones in recipient marrow, with some appearing first in ileum or blood.

Clones were read by immunoSEQ multiplex PCR, and TCRdb kept only the in-frame ones, dropping some. The sample holds 90,000 to 120,000 clones, roughly 84% seen once. This CDR3 has 16 residues. Germline loops: CDR1 GTSNPN, CDR2 SVGIG (reference sequence). After removal of 4 bases from V and 8 bases from J, the junction contained 19 bases not matched to a gene. The table lists this clone with a few counts. Its antigen is unidentified. This clonotype was sampled from a human donor who received an intestinal transplant. This chain joins TRBV30 and TRBJ1-2; 7 positions agree with TRBD1. The sequences come from unstimulated CD4+ T cells sorted from spleen or lymph node cells, collected before intestinal transplant. The CDR3 DNA follows: TGTGCCTGGATTCTTGCGGGACAGCACCTTCTGGGCGGCTACACCTTC. This codes for CAWILAGQHLLGGYTF.